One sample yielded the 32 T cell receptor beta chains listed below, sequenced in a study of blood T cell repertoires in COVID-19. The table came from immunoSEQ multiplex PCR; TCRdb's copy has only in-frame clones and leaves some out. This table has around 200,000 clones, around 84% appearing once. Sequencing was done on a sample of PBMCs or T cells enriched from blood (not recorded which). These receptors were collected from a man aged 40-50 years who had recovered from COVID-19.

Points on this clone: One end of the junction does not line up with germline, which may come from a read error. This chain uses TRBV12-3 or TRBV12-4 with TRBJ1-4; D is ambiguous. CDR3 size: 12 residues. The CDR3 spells CASSFSIRGPNF. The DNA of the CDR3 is TGTGCCAGCAGTTTCTCAATCCGGGGTCCAAATTTT.

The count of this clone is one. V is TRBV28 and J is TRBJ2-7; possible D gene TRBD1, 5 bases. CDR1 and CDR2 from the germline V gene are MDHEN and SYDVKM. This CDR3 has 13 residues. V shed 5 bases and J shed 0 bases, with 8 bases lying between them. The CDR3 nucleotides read TGTGCCAGCAGTCAGACAGCCTCCTACGAGCAGTACTTC. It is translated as CASSQTASYEQYF.

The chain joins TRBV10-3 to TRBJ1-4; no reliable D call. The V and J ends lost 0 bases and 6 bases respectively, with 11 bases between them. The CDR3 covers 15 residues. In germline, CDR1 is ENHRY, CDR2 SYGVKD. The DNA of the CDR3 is TGTGCCATCAGTGAGTCAGGTGGACTAGATGAAAAACTGTTTTTT. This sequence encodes CAISESGGLDEKLFF.

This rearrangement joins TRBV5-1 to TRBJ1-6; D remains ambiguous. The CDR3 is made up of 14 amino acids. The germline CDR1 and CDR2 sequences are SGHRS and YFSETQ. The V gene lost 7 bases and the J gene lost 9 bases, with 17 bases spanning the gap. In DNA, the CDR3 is TGCGCCAGCCGTAGATCCGACTCGGCTTCACCCCTCCACTTT. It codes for CASRRSDSASPLHF.

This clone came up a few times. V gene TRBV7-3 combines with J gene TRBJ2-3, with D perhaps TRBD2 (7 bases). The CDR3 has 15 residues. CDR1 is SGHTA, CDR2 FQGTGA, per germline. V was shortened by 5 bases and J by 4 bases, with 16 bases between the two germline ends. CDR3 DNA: TGTGCCAGCAGCCGACTAGCTGGGGGCCCAGATACGCAGTATTTT. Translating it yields CASSRLAGGPDTQYF.

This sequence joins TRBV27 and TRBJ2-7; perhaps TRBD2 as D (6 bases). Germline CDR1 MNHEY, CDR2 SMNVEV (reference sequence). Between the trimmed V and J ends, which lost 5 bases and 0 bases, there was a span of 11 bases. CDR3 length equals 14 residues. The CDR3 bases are TGTGCCAGCAGTCTACGGGGGTACTCCTACGAGCAGTACTTC. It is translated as CASSLRGYSYEQYF.

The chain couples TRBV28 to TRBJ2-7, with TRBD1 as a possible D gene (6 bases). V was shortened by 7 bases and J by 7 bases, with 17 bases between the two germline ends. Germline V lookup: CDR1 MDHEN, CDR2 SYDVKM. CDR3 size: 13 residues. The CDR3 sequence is CASTLQGIKEQYF. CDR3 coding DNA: TGTGCCAGCACCTTACAGGGTATCAAAGAGCAGTACTTC. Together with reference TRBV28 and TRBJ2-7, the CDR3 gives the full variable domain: DVKVTQSSRYLVKRTGEKVFLECVQDMDHENMFWYRQDPGLGLRLIYFSYDVKMKEKGDIPEGYSVSREKKERFSLILESASTNQTSMYLCASTLQGIKEQYFGPGTRLTVT.

Written as DNA, the CDR3 is TGCGCCAGCAGCCCTGGGACAGTCCAAGAGACCCAGTACTTC. This translates into CASSPGTVQETQYF. The rearrangement links TRBV4-3 to TRBJ2-5, with 7 bases lining up with TRBD1. The CDR3 has 14 residues. V dropped 4 bases and J dropped 1; count of bases not matched to a gene: 3. From germline, CDR1 is LGHNA and CDR2 YSLEER.

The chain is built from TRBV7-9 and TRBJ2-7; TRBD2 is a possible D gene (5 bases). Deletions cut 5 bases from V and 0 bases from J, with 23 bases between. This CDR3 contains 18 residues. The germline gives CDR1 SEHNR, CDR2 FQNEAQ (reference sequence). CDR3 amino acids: CASSIVPPRKGSSYEQYF. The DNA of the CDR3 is TGTGCCAGCAGCATAGTACCCCCCCGTAAAGGGAGCTCCTACGAGCAGTACTTC.

This CDR3 is CASTLSGVGYEQYF. The CDR3 DNA reads as TGTGCCAGCACCCTATCGGGAGTCGGCTACGAGCAGTACTTC. The chain combines TRBV5-5 with TRBJ2-7; possibly TRBD2 for D (6 bases). Between the trimmed V and J ends, which lost 6 bases and 3 bases, there was a span of 16 bases. The CDR3 length is 14 residues. CDR1 and CDR2 (germline): SGHKS, YYEKEE (reference sequence).

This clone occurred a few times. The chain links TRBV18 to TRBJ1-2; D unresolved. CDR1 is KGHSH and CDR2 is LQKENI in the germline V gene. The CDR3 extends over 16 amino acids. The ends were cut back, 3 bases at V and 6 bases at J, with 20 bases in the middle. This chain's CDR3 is CASSPKNFRPVHGYTF. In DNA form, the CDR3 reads TGTGCCAGCTCACCCAAAAACTTCCGCCCCGTACATGGCTACACCTTC.

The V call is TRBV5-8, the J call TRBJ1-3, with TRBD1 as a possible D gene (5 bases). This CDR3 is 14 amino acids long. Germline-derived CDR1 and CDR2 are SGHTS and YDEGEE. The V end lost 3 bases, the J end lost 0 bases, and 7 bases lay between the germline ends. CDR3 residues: CASSWGLSGNTIYF. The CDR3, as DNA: TGTGCCAGCAGCTGGGGACTCTCTGGAAACACCATATATTTT.

CDR3 DNA sequence: TGCGCCAGCAGCCCGGGACAGAATAATTCACCCCTCCACTTT. Its protein product is CASSPGQNNSPLHF. This chain uses TRBV5-1 with TRBJ1-6, with 7 bases fitting TRBD1. Trimming at V came to 4 bases and at J to 5 bases, leaving 3 bases not matched to a gene. Germline V gene sequence: CDR1 SGHRS, CDR2 YFSETQ. This CDR3 spans 14 amino acids.

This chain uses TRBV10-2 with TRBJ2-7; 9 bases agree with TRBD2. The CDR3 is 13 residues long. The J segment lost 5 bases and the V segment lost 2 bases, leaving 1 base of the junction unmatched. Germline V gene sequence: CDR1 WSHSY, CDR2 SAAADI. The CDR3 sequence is CASSEGGGDEQYF. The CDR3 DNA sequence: TGCGCCAGCAGTGAGGGCGGGGGGGACGAGCAGTACTTC.

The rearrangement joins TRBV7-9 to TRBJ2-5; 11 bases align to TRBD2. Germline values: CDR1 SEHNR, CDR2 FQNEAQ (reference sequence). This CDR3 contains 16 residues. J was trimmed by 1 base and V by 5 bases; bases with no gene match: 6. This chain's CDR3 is CASSLTSGSLQETQYF. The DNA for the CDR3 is TGTGCCAGCAGCCTCACTAGCGGGAGCCTCCAAGAGACCCAGTACTTC.

The CDR3 coding sequence is TGTGCCAGCAGCGTCAGGGGCAATAGCAATCAGCCCCAGCATTTT. It is translated as CASSVRGNSNQPQHF. The J gene is TRBJ1-5, the V gene TRBV5-5, with a tentative D call TRBD1 (6 bases). CDR3 length: 15 amino acids. V lost 4 bases and J 0 bases, leaving 11 bases between the germline ends. Germline V gene lookup returns CDR1 SGHKS and CDR2 YYEKEE (reference sequence).

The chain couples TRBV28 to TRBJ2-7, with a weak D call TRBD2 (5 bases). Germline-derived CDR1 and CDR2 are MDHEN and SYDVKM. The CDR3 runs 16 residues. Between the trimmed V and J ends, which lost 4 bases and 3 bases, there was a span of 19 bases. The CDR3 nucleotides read TGTGCCAGCAGTTCCCCCGCCACGCGGGTGGGCTACGAGCAGTACTTC. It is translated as CASSSPATRVGYEQYF. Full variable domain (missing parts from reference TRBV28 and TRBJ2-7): DVKVTQSSRYLVKRTGEKVFLECVQDMDHENMFWYRQDPGLGLRLIYFSYDVKMKEKGDIPEGYSVSREKKERFSLILESASTNQTSMYLCASSSPATRVGYEQYFGPGTRLTVT.

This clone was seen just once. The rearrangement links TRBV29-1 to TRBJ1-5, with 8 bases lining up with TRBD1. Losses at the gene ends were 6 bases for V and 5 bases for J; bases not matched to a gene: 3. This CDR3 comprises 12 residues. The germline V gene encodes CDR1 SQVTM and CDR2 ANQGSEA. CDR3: CSVGQGDQPQHF. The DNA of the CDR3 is TGCAGCGTCGGACAGGGAGATCAGCCCCAGCATTTT.

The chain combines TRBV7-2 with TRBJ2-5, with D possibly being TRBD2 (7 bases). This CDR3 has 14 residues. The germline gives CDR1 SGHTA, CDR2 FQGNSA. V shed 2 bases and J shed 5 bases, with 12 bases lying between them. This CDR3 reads CASSLLGGVETQYF. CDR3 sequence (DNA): TGTGCCAGCAGCTTACTAGGGGGGGTGGAGACCCAGTACTTC.

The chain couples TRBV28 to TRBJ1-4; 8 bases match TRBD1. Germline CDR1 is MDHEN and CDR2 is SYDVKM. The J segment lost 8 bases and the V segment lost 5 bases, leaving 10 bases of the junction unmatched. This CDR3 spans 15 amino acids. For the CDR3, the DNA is TGTGCCAGCAGTGTCCAGGGGGCGCGAGGAGAAAAACTGTTTTTT. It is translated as CASSVQGARGEKLFF.

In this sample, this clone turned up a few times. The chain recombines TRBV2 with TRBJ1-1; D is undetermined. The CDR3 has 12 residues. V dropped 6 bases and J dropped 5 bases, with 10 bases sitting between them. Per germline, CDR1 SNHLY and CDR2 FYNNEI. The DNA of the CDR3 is TGTGCCAGCAGGACGGCGCGGACTGAAGCTTTCTTT. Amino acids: CASRTARTEAFF.

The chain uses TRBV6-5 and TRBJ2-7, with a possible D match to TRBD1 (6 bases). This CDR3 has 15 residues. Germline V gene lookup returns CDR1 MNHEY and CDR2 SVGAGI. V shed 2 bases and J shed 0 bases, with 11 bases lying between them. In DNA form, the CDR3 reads TGTGCCAGCAGTTACGGCCAGGGGATCTCCTACGAGCAGTACTTC. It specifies CASSYGQGISYEQYF.

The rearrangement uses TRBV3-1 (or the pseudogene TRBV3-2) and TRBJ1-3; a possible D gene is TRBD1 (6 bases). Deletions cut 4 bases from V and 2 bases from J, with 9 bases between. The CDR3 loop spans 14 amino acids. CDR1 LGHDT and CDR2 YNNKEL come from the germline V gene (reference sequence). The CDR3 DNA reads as TGTGCCAGCAGCCCCACAGGGACTGGAAACACCATATATTTT. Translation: CASSPTGTGNTIYF.

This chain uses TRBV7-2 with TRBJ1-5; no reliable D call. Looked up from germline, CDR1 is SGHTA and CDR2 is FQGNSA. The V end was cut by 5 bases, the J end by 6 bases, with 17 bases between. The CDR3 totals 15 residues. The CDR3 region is CASSLGPGGGQPQHF. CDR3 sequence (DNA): TGTGCCAGCAGCCTCGGCCCAGGAGGTGGTCAGCCCCAGCATTTT.

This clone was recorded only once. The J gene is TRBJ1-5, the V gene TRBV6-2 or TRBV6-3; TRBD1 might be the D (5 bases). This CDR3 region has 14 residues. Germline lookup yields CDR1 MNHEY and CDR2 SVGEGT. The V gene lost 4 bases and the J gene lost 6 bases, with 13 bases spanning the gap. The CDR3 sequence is CASSFRGGGQPQHF. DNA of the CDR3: TGTGCCAGCAGTTTCCGGGGGGGTGGTCAGCCCCAGCATTTT.

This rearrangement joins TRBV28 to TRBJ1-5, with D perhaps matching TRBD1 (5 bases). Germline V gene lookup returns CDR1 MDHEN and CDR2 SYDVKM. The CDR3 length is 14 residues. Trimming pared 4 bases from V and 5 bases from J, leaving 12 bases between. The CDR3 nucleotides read TGTGCCAGCAGTTCCACAGGACCCTATCAGCCCCAGCATTTT. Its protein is CASSSTGPYQPQHF.

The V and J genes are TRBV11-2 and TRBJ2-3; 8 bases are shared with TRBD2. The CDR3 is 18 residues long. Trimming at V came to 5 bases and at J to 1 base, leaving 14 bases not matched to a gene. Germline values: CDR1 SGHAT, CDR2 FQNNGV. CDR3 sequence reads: CASSPLYRAGVGTDTQYF. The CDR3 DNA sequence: TGTGCCAGCAGCCCGCTTTACCGAGCGGGAGTGGGCACAGATACGCAGTATTTT.

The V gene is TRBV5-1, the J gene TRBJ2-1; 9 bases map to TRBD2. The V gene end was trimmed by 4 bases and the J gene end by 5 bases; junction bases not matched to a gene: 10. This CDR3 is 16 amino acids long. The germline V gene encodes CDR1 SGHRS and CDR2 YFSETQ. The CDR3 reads CASSPGLASVHNEQFF. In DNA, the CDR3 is TGCGCCAGCAGCCCCGGACTAGCGAGCGTACACAATGAGCAGTTCTTC.

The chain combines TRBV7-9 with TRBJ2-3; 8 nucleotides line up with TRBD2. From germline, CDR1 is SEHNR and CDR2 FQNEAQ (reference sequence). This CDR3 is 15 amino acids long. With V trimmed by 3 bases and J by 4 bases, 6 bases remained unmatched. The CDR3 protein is CASSFGLAGADTQYF. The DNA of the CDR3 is TGTGCCAGCAGCTTCGGACTAGCCGGGGCAGATACGCAGTATTTT. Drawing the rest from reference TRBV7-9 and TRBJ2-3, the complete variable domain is DTGVSQNPRHKITKRGQNVTFRCDPISEHNRLYWYRQTLGQGPEFLTYFQNEAQLEKSRLLSDRFSAERPKGSFSTLEIQRTEQGDSAMYLCASSFGLAGADTQYFGPGTRLTVL.

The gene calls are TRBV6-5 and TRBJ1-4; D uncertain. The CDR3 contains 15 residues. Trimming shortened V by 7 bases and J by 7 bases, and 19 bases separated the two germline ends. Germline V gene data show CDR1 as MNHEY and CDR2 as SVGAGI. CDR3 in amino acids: CASISGGWKGEKLFF. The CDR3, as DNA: TGTGCCAGCATTTCTGGAGGGTGGAAGGGTGAAAAACTGTTTTTT.

The DNA of the CDR3 is TGTGCCAGCAGTTACTCGGGAGGGCTTCGATACGAGCAGTACTTC. Translating it yields CASSYSGGLRYEQYF. This chain uses TRBV6-5 with TRBJ2-7; 7 positions agree with TRBD2. Germline V CDR1 and CDR2: MNHEY, SVGAGI. Unmatched junction bases numbered 6, after V lost 0 bases and J lost 4 bases. The CDR3 spans 15 residues.

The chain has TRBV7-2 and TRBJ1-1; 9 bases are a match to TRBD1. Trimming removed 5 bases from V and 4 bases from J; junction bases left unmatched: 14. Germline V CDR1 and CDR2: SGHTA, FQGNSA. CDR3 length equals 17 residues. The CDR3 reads CASSEGGTGFEGTEAFF. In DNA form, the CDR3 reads TGTGCCAGCAGCGAGGGGGGGACAGGGTTTGAGGGCACTGAAGCTTTCTTT.